This T cell receptor beta chain was profiled in a study of PD-L1 blockade in urothelial cancer. Study-level background: Patients arrived having already received 0 to 3 prior chemotherapy regimens.

V lost 5 bases and J lost 1; bases outside the gene matches: 3. CDR1 is SGHAT and CDR2 is FQNNGV in the germline V gene. The CDR3 is 14 residues long. This table comes from immunoSEQ multiplex PCR, and its TCRdb copy is limited to in-frame clones, with some not included. The sample has under 55,000 clones, approximately 84% seen once; the top ten hold 5.8%. The sample in question was PBMCs, obtained around atezolizumab (anti-PD-L1) treatment. The TCR comes from a man between 35 and 55 years old with urothelial cancer. The chain is built from TRBV11-2 and TRBJ2-3, with 7 positions matching TRBD1. DNA of the CDR3: TGTGCCAGCAGCCAAGACAGGGGCACAGATACGCAGTATTTT. This sequence encodes CASSQDRGTDTQYF.